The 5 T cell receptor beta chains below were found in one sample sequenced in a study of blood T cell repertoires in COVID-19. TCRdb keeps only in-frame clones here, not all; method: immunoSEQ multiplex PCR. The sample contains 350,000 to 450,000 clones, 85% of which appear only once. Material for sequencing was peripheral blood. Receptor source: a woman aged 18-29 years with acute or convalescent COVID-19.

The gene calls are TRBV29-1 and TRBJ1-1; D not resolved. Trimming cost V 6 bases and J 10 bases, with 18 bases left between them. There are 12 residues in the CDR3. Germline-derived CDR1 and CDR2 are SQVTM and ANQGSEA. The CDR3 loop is CSVHRDQGGAFF. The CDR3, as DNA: TGCAGCGTGCACCGGGATCAAGGCGGAGCTTTCTTT.

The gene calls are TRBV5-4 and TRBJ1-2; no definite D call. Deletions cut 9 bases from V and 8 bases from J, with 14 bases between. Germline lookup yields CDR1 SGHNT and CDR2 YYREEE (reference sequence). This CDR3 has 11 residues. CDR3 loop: CATAGEGGYTF. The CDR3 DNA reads TGTGCCACCGCCGGGGAGGGCGGCTACACCTTC. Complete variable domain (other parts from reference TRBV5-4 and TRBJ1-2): ETGVTQSPTHLIKTRGQQVTLRCSSQSGHNTVSWYQQALGQGPQFIFQYYREEENGRGNFPPRFSGLQFPNYSSELNVNALELDDSALYLCATAGEGGYTFGSGTRLTVV.

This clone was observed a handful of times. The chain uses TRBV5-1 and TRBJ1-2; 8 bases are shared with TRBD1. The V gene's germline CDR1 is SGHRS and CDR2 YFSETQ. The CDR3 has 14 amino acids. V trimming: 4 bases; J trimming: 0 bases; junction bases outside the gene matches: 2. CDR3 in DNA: TGCGCCAGCAGCGCGACAGGGGCTAACTATGGCTACACCTTC. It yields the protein CASSATGANYGYTF.

The CDR3 region is CASSVSGSTQETQYF. Here the CDR3 DNA reads TGTGCCAGCAGCGTTTCCGGGAGCACCCAAGAGACCCAGTACTTC. V is TRBV9 and J is TRBJ2-5; a weak D match, TRBD2 (6 bases). Germline CDR1 and CDR2: SGDLS and YYNGEE. The CDR3 runs to 15 residues. Trimming removed 2 bases at V and 1 base at J, with 12 bases between. Drawing the rest from reference TRBV9 and TRBJ2-5, the complete variable domain is DSGVTQTPKHLITATGQRVTLRCSPRSGDLSVYWYQQSLDQGLQFLIQYYNGEERAKGNILERFSAQQFPDLHSELNLSSLELGDSALYFCASSVSGSTQETQYFGPGTRLLVL.

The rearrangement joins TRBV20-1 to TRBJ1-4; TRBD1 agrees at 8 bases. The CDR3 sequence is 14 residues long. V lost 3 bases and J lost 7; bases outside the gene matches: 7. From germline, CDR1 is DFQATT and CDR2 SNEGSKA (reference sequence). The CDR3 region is CSASMTGEGEKLFF. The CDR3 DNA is TGCAGTGCTAGTATGACAGGGGAAGGTGAAAAACTGTTTTTT.